The 29 T cell receptor beta chains below all came from one sample that was sequenced in a study of OX40 agonist ivuxolimab in advanced cancers. The method behind the library was the immunoSEQ multiplex PCR assay. TCRdb holds this immuneACCESS table with in-frame rearrangements only. Some clones are missing; in checked studies, unresolved V genes explain under half, and the rest has no known cause. This sample has around 95,000 clones in its table, and 89% of those were observed once. In total, the top ten clones hold about 0.15% of the sample. The specimen comprised CD4+ or CD8+ T cells sorted from blood, sampled in a trial of the OX40 agonist ivuxolimab. All receptors derive from an adult with an advanced solid tumor such as melanoma, head and neck, liver or kidney cancer.

The rearrangement joins TRBV7-7 to TRBJ2-7; 8 positions match TRBD2. The CDR3 has 15 amino acids. Germline V gene sequence: CDR1 SSHAT, CDR2 FNYEAQ (reference sequence). Trimming removed 4 bases from V and 0 bases from J; junction bases left unmatched: 5. The CDR3 region is CASSYPSGFSYEQYF. In DNA, the CDR3 is TGTGCCAGCAGCTACCCTAGCGGGTTCTCCTACGAGCAGTACTTC.

The V and J genes are TRBV9 and TRBJ2-7, with a possible D match to TRBD2 (6 bases). Germline V CDR1 and CDR2: SGDLS, YYNGEE. The CDR3 is 15 amino acids. Between the trimmed V and J ends, which lost 5 bases and 3 bases, there was a span of 18 bases. For the CDR3, the DNA is TGTGCCAGCAGTGCCCGGGACTCTCCTATCTACGAGCAGTACTTC. Its protein product is CASSARDSPIYEQYF. Based on the CDR3 plus reference TRBV9 and TRBJ2-7, the full variable domain is DSGVTQTPKHLITATGQRVTLRCSPRSGDLSVYWYQQSLDQGLQFLIQYYNGEERAKGNILERFSAQQFPDLHSELNLSSLELGDSALYFCASSARDSPIYEQYFGPGTRLTVT.

The rearrangement joins TRBV6-1 to TRBJ1-2; tentatively, D is TRBD1 (5 bases). The ends were cut back, 4 bases at V and 6 bases at J, with 15 bases in the middle. The CDR3 is 14 amino acids. In germline, CDR1 is MNHNS, CDR2 SASEGT. The CDR3 protein is CASSAPGRLDGYTF. CDR3 DNA: TGTGCCAGCAGTGCACCAGGGAGATTAGATGGCTACACCTTC.

On this clone itself: The same CDR3 arises from other DNA sequences in this sample as well. The chain recombines TRBV5-1 with TRBJ2-7; TRBD2 is a possible D gene (5 bases). Germline CDR1 SGHRS, CDR2 YFSETQ. The V and J ends lost 0 bases and 1 base respectively, with 8 bases between them. The CDR3 is 14 amino acids. Here the CDR3 reads CASSLGRSSYEQYF. CDR3 nucleotide sequence: TGCGCCAGCAGCTTGGGGAGGTCGTCCTACGAGCAGTACTTC. Supplemented by reference TRBV5-1 and TRBJ2-7, the full variable domain reads KAGVTQTPRYLIKTRGQQVTLSCSPISGHRSVSWYQQTPGQGLQFLFEYFSETQRNKGNFPGRFSGRQFSNSRSEMNVSTLELGDSALYLCASSLGRSSYEQYFGPGTRLTVT.

The rearrangement joins TRBV5-1 to TRBJ2-7; 10 bases are shared with TRBD1. Germline V CDR1 and CDR2: SGHRS, YFSETQ. V shed 2 bases, J shed 5 bases, and the junction held 7 bases outside the gene matches. The CDR3 sequence is 15 residues long. The CDR3 loop is CASSFRDRGKHEQYF. In DNA, the CDR3 is TGCGCCAGCAGCTTCCGGGACAGGGGTAAACACGAGCAGTACTTC. The variable domain in full, with the rest retrieved from reference TRBV5-1 and TRBJ2-7, is KAGVTQTPRYLIKTRGQQVTLSCSPISGHRSVSWYQQTPGQGLQFLFEYFSETQRNKGNFPGRFSGRQFSNSRSEMNVSTLELGDSALYLCASSFRDRGKHEQYFGPGTRLTVT.

The chain carries TRBV6-5 and TRBJ1-6; 8 bases align to TRBD1. This CDR3 spans 15 amino acids. V lost 6 bases, J lost 7 bases, and 8 bases stayed unmatched. Germline V CDR1 and CDR2: MNHEY, SVGAGI. In nucleotides, the CDR3 is TGTGCCAGCAGGACCACGGACAGGGCGAATTCACCCCTCCACTTT. Translated: CASRTTDRANSPLHF.

J is TRBJ1-1 and V is TRBV19; the D is unclear. Germline CDR1 is LNHDA and CDR2 is SQIVND (reference sequence). The CDR3 is made up of 14 amino acids. Trimming removed 3 bases from V and 1 base from J, with 9 bases in between. DNA of the CDR3: TGTGCCAGTAGTATTATTGCAGGGAACACTGAAGCTTTCTTT. This sequence encodes CASSIIAGNTEAFF.

This clone was counted between two and nine times. This chain uses TRBV6-6 with TRBJ1-3, with 7 bases identical to TRBD1. The CDR3 consists of 12 residues. The V gene's germline CDR1 is MNHNY and CDR2 SVGAGI (reference sequence). The J segment lost 4 bases and the V segment lost 8 bases, leaving 2 bases of the junction unmatched. The CDR3 bases are TGTGCCAGCGGGACAGCCGGAAACACCATATATTTT. Translation: CASGTAGNTIYF.

This clone was seen only once. The chain uses TRBV28 and TRBJ1-1; 10 positions agree with TRBD1. The CDR3 spans 16 residues. Germline values: CDR1 MDHEN, CDR2 SYDVKM. V gave up 7 bases and J gave up 4 bases; unmatched junction bases: 12. The CDR3 spells CASMVVTGGSITEAFF. Written as DNA, the CDR3 is TGTGCCAGCATGGTTGTGACAGGGGGCAGTATCACTGAAGCTTTCTTT.

This clone has just a few counts. The chain recombines TRBV30 with TRBJ1-3; the D is unclear. The V end was cut by 0 bases, the J end by 0 bases, with 9 bases between. This CDR3 comprises 15 residues. From germline, CDR1 is GTSNPN and CDR2 SVGIG (reference sequence). Here the CDR3 DNA reads TGTGCCTGGAGTGTACTAGGGCACTCTGGAAACACCATATATTTT. Protein sequence: CAWSVLGHSGNTIYF.

This chain joins TRBV6-1 and TRBJ1-2; no definite D call. The length of the CDR3 is 11 residues. Trimming cost V 6 bases and J 1 base, with 3 bases left between them. Germline loops: CDR1 MNHNS, CDR2 SASEGT. The CDR3 loop reads CASSLNYGYTF. The CDR3 region has the DNA TGTGCCAGCAGCCTTAACTATGGCTACACCTTC.

The chain couples TRBV5-1 to TRBJ1-2; perhaps TRBD1 as D (6 bases). The germline gives CDR1 SGHRS, CDR2 YFSETQ. The CDR3 runs to 15 residues. Trimming pared 0 bases from V and 8 bases from J, leaving 17 bases between. The CDR3 sequence is CASSLAAGGRVGYTF. The CDR3 DNA sequence: TGCGCCAGCAGCTTGGCCGCCGGGGGGCGCGTCGGCTACACCTTC.

The rearrangement uses TRBV18 and TRBJ1-2; possible D gene TRBD1, 6 bases. This CDR3 has 13 amino acids. Trimming cost V 3 bases and J 2 bases, with 7 bases left between them. From germline, CDR1 is KGHSH and CDR2 LQKENI. Here the CDR3 DNA reads TGTGCCAGCTCACCCGACAGGAACTATGGCTACACCTTC. Amino acids: CASSPDRNYGYTF.

This sequence joins TRBV13 and TRBJ2-7; D unclear. CDR3 length equals 16 residues. V was shortened by 5 bases and J by 1 base, with 18 bases between the two germline ends. Per the germline V gene, CDR1 is PRHDT and CDR2 is FYEKMQ (reference sequence). CDR3 in amino acids: CASSRSRSMLSYEQYF. The CDR3 DNA reads TGTGCCAGCAGCCGTTCCCGGTCAATGCTTTCCTACGAGCAGTACTTC.

The chain combines TRBV11-1 with TRBJ2-4; 7 bases line up with TRBD2. The CDR3 has 16 amino acids. V gave up 5 bases and J gave up 6 bases; unmatched junction bases: 13. Germline V lookup: CDR1 SGHAT, CDR2 FQDESV (reference sequence). This chain's CDR3 is CASSANRLAGGNIQYF. For the CDR3, the DNA is TGTGCCAGCAGCGCTAATCGACTAGCCGGGGGAAACATTCAGTACTTC.

The table lists this clone with a count of one. The chain employs TRBV5-8 and TRBJ2-1, with 9 bases that match TRBD1. The length of the CDR3 is 16 residues. The V and J ends lost 4 bases and 4 bases, in that order; junction bases with no gene match: 9. Germline CDR1 SGHTS, CDR2 YDEGEE. The CDR3 loop is CASSPGTGIMYNEQFF. The CDR3 region has the DNA TGTGCCAGCAGCCCTGGGACAGGGATTATGTACAATGAGCAGTTCTTC.

This clone appeared a few times. The germline gene is not matched at one end of the junction; a read error may be the cause. This chain uses TRBV5-1 with TRBJ2-7; D perhaps matches TRBD1 (6 bases). CDR1 is SGHRS and CDR2 is YFSETQ in the germline V gene. The CDR3 totals 14 residues. CDR3 bases: TGCGCCAGCAGCGCCCGGGACACAGACTACGCGCAGTACTTC. Residues: CASSARDTDYAQYF.

This rearrangement joins TRBV18 to TRBJ2-1; D could derive from TRBD1 or TRBD2 (5 bases each). The CDR3 has 16 residues. Germline CDR1 is KGHSH and CDR2 is LQKENI. Between the trimmed V and J ends, which lost 2 bases and 1 base, there was a span of 12 bases. CDR3 protein: CASSPEGRGSYNEQFF. The CDR3 DNA reads as TGTGCCAGCTCACCAGAGGGGCGCGGGTCCTACAATGAGCAGTTCTTC. Variable domain in full (rest from reference TRBV18 and TRBJ2-1): NAGVMQNPRHLVRRRGQEARLRCSPMKGHSHVYWYRQLPEEGLKFMVYLQKENIIDESGMPKERFSAEFPKEGPSILRIQQVVRGDSAAYFCASSPEGRGSYNEQFFGPGTRLTVL.

This chain connects TRBV18 to TRBJ1-1; D uncertain. Germline loops: CDR1 KGHSH, CDR2 LQKENI. This CDR3 comprises 15 residues. Trimming cost V 5 bases and J 3 bases, with 16 bases left between them. The DNA of the CDR3 is TGTGCCAGCTCAACTCTGTCAAGAGACGACACTGAAGCTTTCTTT. Translation gives CASSTLSRDDTEAFF.

The chain combines TRBV5-4 with TRBJ2-2, with 10 bases identical to TRBD2. This CDR3 is built from 16 residues. V was pared by 0 bases and J by 5 bases, with 4 bases of the junction left unmatched. In germline, CDR1 is SGHNT, CDR2 YYREEE (reference sequence). The CDR3 DNA follows: TGTGCCAGCAGCTTGGGCGGTAGCGGGGGGACCGGGGAGCTGTTTTTT. Its translation is CASSLGGSGGTGELFF.

This chain joins TRBV2 and TRBJ2-7; unclear D gene. The V end lost 5 bases, the J end lost 0 bases, and 2 bases lay between the germline ends. Germline CDR1 reads SNHLY; CDR2 reads FYNNEI. This CDR3 comprises 11 residues. CDR3 protein: CASSPSYEQYF. CDR3 DNA: TGTGCCAGCAGTCCCTCCTACGAGCAGTACTTC.

V gene TRBV6-1 combines with J gene TRBJ2-1, with unresolved D. CDR3 length equals 15 residues. Germline CDR1 is MNHNS and CDR2 is SASEGT. V was clipped by 3 bases and J by 2 bases, with 11 bases between them. The CDR3 DNA reads TGTGCCAGCAGTGATATGGGCGGCACCTACAATGAGCAGTTCTTC. Protein sequence: CASSDMGGTYNEQFF.

This rearrangement joins TRBV29-1 to TRBJ2-1; D gene uncertain. The CDR3 has 14 residues. The V and J ends lost 4 bases and 9 bases respectively, with 19 bases between them. Germline V gene lookup returns CDR1 SQVTM and CDR2 ANQGSEA. CDR3 nucleotides: TGCAGCGTTGGGGGTAGATTTGTTTTGGGTGAGCAGTTCTTC. It encodes CSVGGRFVLGEQFF.

This clone was picked up one time. The chain has TRBV27 and TRBJ2-1; TRBD2 agrees at 10 bases. This CDR3 region has 19 residues. Germline CDR1 reads MNHEY; CDR2 reads SMNVEV (reference sequence). J gave up 8 bases and V 4 bases, and 20 bases lay outside the gene matches. The CDR3 nucleotides read TGTGCCAGCAGTTACCGCGGTGGTTGGGGAGCGGGAGGGCCCCATGAGCAGTTCTTC. Protein product: CASSYRGGWGAGGPHEQFF.

This rearrangement joins TRBV29-1 to TRBJ2-3; 8 nucleotides line up with TRBD2. Per germline, CDR1 SQVTM and CDR2 ANQGSEA. The CDR3 is made up of 13 amino acids. The J segment lost 1 base and the V segment lost 7 bases, leaving 4 bases of the junction unmatched. CDR3 sequence: CSGISGGTDTQYF. In DNA, the CDR3 is TGCAGCGGCATTAGCGGGGGCACAGATACGCAGTATTTT.

The V and J genes are TRBV27 and TRBJ2-4, with D unresolved. From germline, CDR1 is MNHEY and CDR2 SMNVEV (reference sequence). The CDR3 spans 13 residues. Trimming cost V 3 bases and J 8 bases, with 11 bases left between them. CDR3 DNA sequence: TGTGCCAGCAGTTTCGACCCATGGTACATTCAGTACTTC. Translation: CASSFDPWYIQYF.

This clone was counted only a few times. The chain has TRBV5-1 and TRBJ2-5, with D maybe TRBD2 (5 bases). The CDR3 loop spans 17 amino acids. Germline V lookup: CDR1 SGHRS, CDR2 YFSETQ. The ends were cut back, 4 bases at V and 1 base at J, with 20 bases in the middle. The CDR3 sequence is CASSPREKASFQETQYF. The CDR3 DNA reads as TGCGCCAGCAGCCCGAGGGAAAAGGCTAGCTTCCAAGAGACCCAGTACTTC.

This clone was detected a few times. V is TRBV30 and J is TRBJ1-1; 8 bases are a match to TRBD1. CDR1 is GTSNPN, CDR2 SVGIG, per germline (reference sequence). This CDR3 comprises 15 residues. Losses at the gene ends were 6 bases for V and 10 bases for J; bases not matched to a gene: 19. This CDR3 reads CACFRGRIKGVGAFF. CDR3 DNA sequence: TGTGCCTGTTTCAGGGGGCGCATAAAGGGTGTAGGAGCTTTCTTT.

This chain connects TRBV4-1 to TRBJ2-4; tentatively, D is TRBD1 or TRBD2 (7 bases each). Germline CDR1 is MGHRA and CDR2 is YSYEKL. The ends were cut back, 3 bases at V and 0 bases at J, with 30 bases in the middle. The CDR3 has 22 amino acids. DNA of the CDR3: TGCGCCAGCAGCCAGACCAGGGGGGCTAGCGGAAACTCTGGGGTAGCCAAAAACATTCAGTACTTC. Translating it yields CASSQTRGASGNSGVAKNIQYF.